This T cell receptor beta chain was identified in a study of CD8+ T cells in alopecia areata. Study background: Treatment of the treated patients consisted of oral tofacitinib, 5 to 10 mg twice daily. Study conclusions and caveats: Greater clonality was observed in lesional scalp samples, especially alopecia totalis/universalis, versus normal scalp. Among patients, TCR sharing was less clear than in mice, a difference possibly due in part to HLA diversity in the patient population.

As regards this clone: The antigen is undetermined.

V was clipped by 0 bases and J by 3 bases, with 8 bases between them. The CDR3 consists of 14 residues. Germline CDR1 is MNHEY and CDR2 is SVGAGI. Researchers took lesional scalp punch biopsies and peripheral blood from people who were alopecia areata patients. Extraction of RNA preceded its reverse transcription into cDNA, which served as the sequencing template. Method: immunoSEQ multiplex PCR; TCRdb's copy keeps in-frame clones and lacks some. The data show roughly 250,000 clones, under 80% seen once. This specimen was CD4+ T cells sorted from blood, taken at week 0. The chain carries TRBV6-5 and TRBJ1-1; D gene ambiguous. The sequence was collected from a human donor with alopecia areata. CDR3 DNA: TGTGCCAGCAGTTACTCCCCCGTTTACACTGAAGCTTTCTTT. Its protein is CASSYSPVYTEAFF.